Presented here are 9 T cell receptor beta chains from one specimen sequenced in a study of CD8 T cells in ankylosing spondylitis. One entry per CDR3 protein results from TCRdb running MiXCR on the 5' RACE reads. Seen here are more than 600,000 distinct CDR3 sequences, roughly 20% observed once, and the top ten hold about a fifth. Study findings and constraints: Made up of eight or nine highly homologous variants, a TCR beta motif appeared characteristic of ankylosing spondylitis blood.

Which antigens these TCRs recognize remains unknown. The material sequenced was blood, either unsorted or a sorted T cell fraction (not recorded which). The receptors shown here come from a male donor with ankylosing spondylitis.

The genes are TRBV5-1 and TRBJ1-4; the D gene is possibly TRBD1 (5 bases). Germline values: CDR1 SGHRS, CDR2 YFSETQ. Trimming removed 1 base at V and 8 bases at J, with 15 bases between. The CDR3 is 15 residues long. The CDR3 DNA reads as TGCGCCAGCAGCTTGAGAGGTCAGGGAAGAGAAAAACTGTTTTTT. Translating gives CASSLRGQGREKLFF.

The J gene is TRBJ1-6, the V gene TRBV5-1, with D tentatively TRBD1 (5 bases). The V end lost 4 bases, the J end lost 10 bases, and 18 bases lay between the germline ends. The CDR3 is 15 residues long. Germline values: CDR1 SGHRS, CDR2 YFSETQ. The CDR3 spells CASSDPGLGPSPLHF. DNA for the CDR3: TGCGCCAGCAGCGACCCGGGACTAGGTCCCTCACCCCTCCACTTT. The full variable domain, in which reference TRBV5-1 and TRBJ1-6 provide the parts outside the CDR3, is KAGVTQTPRYLIKTRGQQVTLSCSPISGHRSVSWYQQTPGQGLQFLFEYFSETQRNKGNFPGRFSGRQFSNSRSEMNVSTLELGDSALYLCASSDPGLGPSPLHFGNGTRLTVT.

The J gene is TRBJ1-5, the V gene TRBV5-1, with a tentative D call TRBD1 (6 bases). The CDR3 loop spans 14 amino acids. Germline CDR1 is SGHRS and CDR2 is YFSETQ. The V end lost 0 bases, the J end lost 5 bases, and 9 bases lay between the germline ends. Written as DNA, the CDR3 is TGCGCCAGCAGCTTGGGGGGGCTCGATCAGCCCCAGCATTTT. It encodes CASSLGGLDQPQHF.

This clonotype was counted between two and nine times. This chain connects TRBV20-1 to TRBJ2-3, with 9 bases aligning to TRBD1. CDR1 is DFQATT and CDR2 is SNEGSKA in the germline V gene (reference sequence). The V segment lost 0 bases and the J segment 3 bases; nucleotides outside the gene matches: 4. The CDR3 has 15 residues. The CDR3 is CSARDIQGATDTQYF. The CDR3 coding sequence is TGCAGTGCTAGAGATATACAGGGGGCTACAGATACGCAGTATTTT.

This clonotype was detected a few times. V is TRBV28 and J is TRBJ1-1; 10 bases fit TRBD1. V lost 7 bases and J lost 7; bases outside the gene matches: 9. The CDR3 is made up of 14 amino acids. The V gene's germline CDR1 is MDHEN and CDR2 SYDVKM. CDR3 in amino acids: CASTPRDRGFEAFF. CDR3 sequence (DNA): TGTGCCAGCACCCCGCGGGACAGGGGCTTTGAAGCTTTCTTT.

This chain joins TRBV5-1 and TRBJ2-2; 8 positions match TRBD1. With 1 base clipped from V and 4 bases from J, the junction kept 6 bases outside the gene matches. The CDR3 length is 16 residues. The germline V gene has CDR1 SGHRS and CDR2 YFSETQ. DNA for the CDR3: TGCGCCAGCAGCTTGACAGGGGGAAAGGGCACCGGGGAGCTGTTTTTT. The encoded protein is CASSLTGGKGTGELFF.

This clonotype turned up a few times. The chain employs TRBV6-5 and TRBJ1-1; tentative D call: TRBD1 (6 bases). V was pared by 2 bases and J by 5 bases, with 15 bases between. The CDR3 contains 15 residues. Per germline, CDR1 MNHEY and CDR2 SVGAGI. The CDR3 nucleotides read TGTGCCAGCAGTTACGCACTGGGGGGCGGGACTGAAGCTTTCTTT. Translating gives CASSYALGGGTEAFF.

The chain employs TRBV20-1 and TRBJ2-3; 9 bases align to TRBD2. Trimming at V came to 6 bases and at J to 4 bases, leaving 11 bases not matched to a gene. The CDR3 extends over 15 amino acids. The germline V gene has CDR1 DFQATT and CDR2 SNEGSKA (reference sequence). CDR3 sequence (DNA): TGCAGTGCCCCTGAAGTAGCGGGGGCTTCAGATACGCAGTATTTT. This codes for CSAPEVAGASDTQYF.

This clonotype has more than one count but fewer than ten. The rearrangement links TRBV5-1 to TRBJ2-7, with 9 bases matching TRBD2. The CDR3 runs 16 residues. Trimming at V came to 0 bases and at J to 5 bases, leaving 9 bases not matched to a gene. Germline CDR1 is SGHRS and CDR2 is YFSETQ. The CDR3 reads CASSLVVLAGVDEQYF. The CDR3 DNA sequence: TGCGCCAGCAGCTTGGTAGTGTTAGCGGGAGTCGACGAGCAGTACTTC.